This note documents a single T cell receptor (beta chain) sequence. This CDR3 is 12 amino acids long. Germline CDR1 is SEHNR and CDR2 is FQNEAQ (reference sequence). J was trimmed by 12 bases and V by 5 bases; bases with no gene match: 2. The data were taken from a study of T cell changes during pregnancy in multiple sclerosis. TCRdb's table, derived via immunoSEQ multiplex PCR, lists solely in-frame clones and lacks some. Of around 30,000 clones listed, around nine tenths are singletons. This chain links TRBV7-9 with TRBJ1-6; TRBD1 agrees at 9 bases. The clonotype comes from a female donor with multiple sclerosis, enrolled in a pregnancy study. The material sequenced was CD8+ T cells from peripheral blood mononuclear cells, taken before pregnancy. CDR3 DNA sequence: TGTGCCAGCAGCGGACAGGGGCTACCCCTCCACTTT. It is translated as CASSGQGLPLHF.